This TCR beta chain derives from a study of blood T cell repertoires in COVID-19 (dated by TCRdb to about 2020). Some background on the complete study: Samples covering the acute and convalescent phases of COVID-19 were provided by collaborators in the United States, Italy and Spain. The prospective study material was composed of cDNA or gDNA derived from T cells, B-cell-depleted T cells, or PBMCs. The dataset comprised deeply sampled blood TCRbeta repertoires from subjects exposed to, actively infected with, or recovered from COVID-19. The repertoires were released in a freely available public database meant as a resource for research on the immune response to SARS-CoV-2. Samples came from the ongoing ImmuneRACE study (first 160 participants) plus 1,254 subjects from 6 global collaborators. A de-identified subject ID, COVID-19 status, age in years and sex were almost always included in the sample metadata. Where available, HLA class I and class II types were taken from metadata supplied by the sample provider and were not determined by assay-based typing.

The immunoSEQ Assay, a bias-controlled multiplex PCR, was used to amplify TCRbeta CDR3 regions from genomic DNA. For the original study's pipeline: Nucleated cell counts per sample were estimated from amplification of reference gene primers within the assay. To quantify the absolute abundance of each unique TCRbeta CDR3 rearrangement, sequence reads were collapsed and filtered. For each sample, productive Simpson clonality was calculated as the square root of Simpson's diversity index across productive rearrangements. TCRdb carries this immuneACCESS record with in-frame sequences only. Its versions omit some clonotypes, under half of them owing to an unresolved V gene in the studies checked, with the rest unexplained. V and J calls and clone size are as listed in that table; D and trimming were resolved from the DNA. The sample profile shows 300,000 to 400,000 clones; around nine tenths of them were found once. About 7.3% of the sample is taken by the ten largest.

At one collaborating source in Seattle, patients were enrolled during active infection and were followed longitudinally through the course of disease. The collaborating institutions used their own protocols to collect whole blood in K2EDTA tubes. For TCRbeta analysis, collaborators shipped samples as frozen whole blood, isolated PBMCs, or DNA extracted from either of those sample types. The CDR3 runs 15 amino acids, cysteine and phenylalanine included. Only the CDR3 part of the read is kept: 45 bases, read in frame from the first base. The germline ends are 13 bases apart after V is trimmed by 4 bases and J by 0 bases. CDR1 and CDR2, looked up from the germline V gene, are SGHRS and YFSETQ. On this clone: Its antigen has not been determined. No qualities accompany the bases; no much larger clone lies one base away.

The study at large found these results: The amount of clinical and demographic metadata varied by source and participant and was provided uncurated.

The sequence is built from TRBV5-1 and TRBJ1-2, with an unclear D gene assignment. The sample consisted of peripheral blood. The receptor was derived from a woman between 65 and 79 years old with COVID-19, enrolled during active disease. The nucleotide sequence reads as follows: TGCGCCAGCAGCCCGGCGGTGCGAGCTAACTATGGCTACACCTTC. It translates to CASSPAVRANYGYTF.